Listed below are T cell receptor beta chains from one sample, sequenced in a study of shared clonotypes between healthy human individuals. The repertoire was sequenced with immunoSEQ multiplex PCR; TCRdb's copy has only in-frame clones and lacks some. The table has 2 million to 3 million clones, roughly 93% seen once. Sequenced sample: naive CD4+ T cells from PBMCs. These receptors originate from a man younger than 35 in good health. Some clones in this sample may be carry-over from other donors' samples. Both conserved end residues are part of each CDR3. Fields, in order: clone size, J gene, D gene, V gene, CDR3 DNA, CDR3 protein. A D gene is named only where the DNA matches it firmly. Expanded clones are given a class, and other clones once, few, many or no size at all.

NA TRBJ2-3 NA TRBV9 TGTGCCAGCAGCGTAGAGGCCTACTCAGATACGCAGTATTTT CASSVEAYSDTQYF
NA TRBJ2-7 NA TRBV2 TGTGCCACCTATAAGGAACAGGGCGGTTTTAGGGAGCAGTACTTC CATYKEQGGFREQYF
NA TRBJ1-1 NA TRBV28 TGTGCCAGCAGCCCCGGTAGGTGGACTGAAGCTTTCTTT CASSPGRWTEAFF
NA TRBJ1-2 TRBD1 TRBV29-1 TGCAGCGTTGAAGGAGAACAGGGGGGATATGAAGGCTACACCTTC CSVEGEQGGYEGYTF
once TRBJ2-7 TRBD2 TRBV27 TGTGCCAGCAGTTTATATACTAGCGGGGGTCGGGGAGAGCAGTACTTC CASSLYTSGGRGEQYF
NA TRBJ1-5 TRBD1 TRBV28 TGTGCCTCCTACCAGGGGGCTCAGCCCCAGCATTTT CASYQGAQPQHF
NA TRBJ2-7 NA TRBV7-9 TGTGCCAGCAGCTCAACCGGGAATCCGGTCACCTACGAGCAGTACTTC CASSSTGNPVTYEQYF
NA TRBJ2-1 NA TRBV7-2 TGTGCCAGCAGCTTAACCCCTACTAGCCCCTCCTACAATGAGCAGTTCTTC CASSLTPTSPSYNEQFF
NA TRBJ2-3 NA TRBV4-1 TGCGCCAGCAGCCAAGGTCTTATTGACACAGATACGCAGTATTTT CASSQGLIDTDTQYF
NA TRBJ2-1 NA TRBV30 TGTGCCTGGAGTGTATCCAGCGGGCGATACAATGAGCAGTTCTTC CAWSVSSGRYNEQFF
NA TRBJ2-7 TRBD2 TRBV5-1 TGCGCCAGCAGCCTCCCGCGCGGGGGTTCGTCGTACGAGCAGTACTTC CASSLPRGGSSYEQYF
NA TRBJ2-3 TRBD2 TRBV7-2 TGTGCCAGCAGCTTATACCCCCTTAGCGGGAGGTTGGCAGATACGCAGTATTTT CASSLYPLSGRLADTQYF
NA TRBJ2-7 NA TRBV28 TGTGCCAGCAGTTTTCGACAGACCTACGAGCAGTACTTC CASSFRQTYEQYF
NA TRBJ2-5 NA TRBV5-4 TGTGCCAGCAGCTCCCCTGATCGAGGTAGGGGGACCCAGTACTTC CASSSPDRGRGTQYF
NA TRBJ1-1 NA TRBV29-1 TGCAGCGCTGGTCAGGGTAGCACTGAAGCTTTCTTT CSAGQGSTEAFF
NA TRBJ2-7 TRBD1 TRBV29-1 TGCAGCGCCTCATTCGGACAGGGCCCCCCTGGGGAGCAGTACTTC CSASFGQGPPGEQYF
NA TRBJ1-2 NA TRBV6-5 TGTGCCAGCAGTTACTCGATTTTGAGGGACTATGGCTACACCTTC CASSYSILRDYGYTF
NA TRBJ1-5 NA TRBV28 TGTGCCAGCAGGGAAGGAGGTTGGGACAATCAGCCCCAGCATTTT CASREGGWDNQPQHF
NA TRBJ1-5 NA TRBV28 TGTGCCAGCACTAGGGGGTATTTCAATCAGCCCCAGCATTTT CASTRGYFNQPQHF
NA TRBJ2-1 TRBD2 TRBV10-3 TGTGCCACCCTTGGGTTCGGCGGGAGCACCTACAATGAGCAGTTCTTC CATLGFGGSTYNEQFF
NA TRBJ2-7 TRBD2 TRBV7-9 TGTGCCAGCAGCCACGGGACTAGCAGACCCCTTGTTTTTTTCGAGCAGTACTTC CASSHGTSRPLVFFEQYF
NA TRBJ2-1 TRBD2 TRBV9 TGTGCCAGCAGCTTGGGTCTAGCGGACTACAATGAGCAGTTCTTC CASSLGLADYNEQFF
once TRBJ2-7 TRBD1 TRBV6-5 TGTGCCAGCAACCGCGGACAGGGCCCCTACGAGCAGTACTTC CASNRGQGPYEQYF
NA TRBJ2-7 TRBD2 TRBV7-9 TGTGCCAGCAGCTTGGGACTAGCGGGAGCGGAGCAGTACTTC CASSLGLAGAEQYF
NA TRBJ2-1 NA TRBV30 TGTGCCTGGAGTGGCCAAAAGCGGAGTGAGCAGTTCTTC CAWSGQKRSEQFF
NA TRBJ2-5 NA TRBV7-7 TGTGCCAGCAGCTTAGGGGCGGGACAAGAGACCCAGTACTTC CASSLGAGQETQYF
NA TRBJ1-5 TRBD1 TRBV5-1 TGCGCCAGCAGCGCAACCGGGACAGAACCTAATCAGCCCCAGCATTTT CASSATGTEPNQPQHF
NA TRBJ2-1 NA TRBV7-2 TGTGCCAGCAGCCGTAGGGGCCTAGTGCAGGTGGGATACAATGAGCAGTTCTTC CASSRRGLVQVGYNEQFF
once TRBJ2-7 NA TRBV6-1 TGTGCCAGCAGTGCTGGTTTGGGGGTTTACGAGCAGTACTTC CASSAGLGVYEQYF
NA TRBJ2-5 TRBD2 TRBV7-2 TGTGCCACCGCGGGAGGGCCGTCCGGGGAGACCCAGTACTTC CATAGGPSGETQYF
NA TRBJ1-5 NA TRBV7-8 TGTGCCAGCAGCGCTAACCGGGTTGGTGGCAATCAGCCCCAGCATTTT CASSANRVGGNQPQHF
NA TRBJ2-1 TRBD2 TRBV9 TGTGCCAGCAGCGTAGCTAGCGGGATGGTCGATGAGCAGTTCTTC CASSVASGMVDEQFF
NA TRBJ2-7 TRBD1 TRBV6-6 TGTGCCAGCAGCCGAGGACAGGGATCAGCAGAGCAGTACTTC CASSRGQGSAEQYF
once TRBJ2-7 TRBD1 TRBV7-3 TGTGCCAGCAGCCGCGGTTCAGGGGGCTATCCCCCCTACGAGCAGTACTTC CASSRGSGGYPPYEQYF
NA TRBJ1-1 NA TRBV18 TGTGCCAGCTCACCGAGAGGGGGGCGTTTTACTGAAGCTTTCTTT CASSPRGGRFTEAFF
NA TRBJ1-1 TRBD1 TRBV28 TGTGCCAGCAGAGGGACAGGGGAGGTTTGGACTGAAGCTTTCTTT CASRGTGEVWTEAFF
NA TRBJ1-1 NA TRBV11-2 TGTGCCAGCAGCCCCCGCCGGGAACCTATTAACACTGAAGCTTTCTTT CASSPRREPINTEAFF
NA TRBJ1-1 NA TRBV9 TGTGCCAGCAGCGCTCCGGGGGGAGGGAATCCTGAAGCTTTCTTT CASSAPGGGNPEAFF
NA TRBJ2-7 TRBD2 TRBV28 TGTGCCAGCAGCTCTGCGGGGGTAATCAACGAGCAGTACTTC CASSSAGVINEQYF
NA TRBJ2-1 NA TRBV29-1 TGCAGCGCTGATTCTGACCGACCCAATGAGCAGTTCTTC CSADSDRPNEQFF
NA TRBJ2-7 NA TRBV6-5 TGTGCCAGCAGAAACCCTACGGGACCCAATTACGAGCAGTACTTC CASRNPTGPNYEQYF
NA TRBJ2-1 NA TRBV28 TGTGCCAGCACAATGGGGGGGGCTAACTACAATGAGCAGTTCTTC CASTMGGANYNEQFF
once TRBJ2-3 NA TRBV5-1 TGCGCCAGCAGCTTGGCCGGTTTTAGGGATACGCAGTATTTT CASSLAGFRDTQYF
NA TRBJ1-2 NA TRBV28 TGTGCCAGCGGGGGACATAAGCCCCCTGGCTACACCTTC CASGGHKPPGYTF
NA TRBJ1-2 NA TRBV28 TGTGCCGTGGGTGATCGCCCTGGCTACACCTTC CAVGDRPGYTF
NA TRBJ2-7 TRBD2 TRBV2 TGTGCCAGCGGAGGGATGAGCGGGAGTATGGGCGAGCAGTACTTC CASGGMSGSMGEQYF
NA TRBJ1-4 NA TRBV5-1 TGCGCCAGCAGCTTGGCCTATAGCAGTCCCGCAACTAATGAAAAACTGTTTTTT CASSLAYSSPATNEKLFF
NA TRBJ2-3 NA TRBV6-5 TGTGCCAGCAGTTACTCGACTCTTCGTGTATCAGATACGCAGTATTTT CASSYSTLRVSDTQYF
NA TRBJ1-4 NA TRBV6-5 TGTGCCAGCAGTTACGGAGGGGCGAATAATGAAAAACTGTTTTTT CASSYGGANNEKLFF